This TCR beta chain stems from a study of blood T cell repertoires in COVID-19. Across the whole study: Nucleic acid was either cDNA or gDNA, and it came from T cells, B-cell-depleted T cells, or PBMCs.

In the authors' methods: Quantification of nucleated cells was approximated via reference gene primer amplification. Generated by immunoSEQ multiplex PCR, the TCRdb table keeps only in-frame clones and is missing some. The V and J calls and clone size are taken from that table; D and trimming were inferred from the DNA. The data hold some 250,000 clones, with 70% to 90% observed a single time. The CDR3 has 13 amino acids. The V and J ends lost 8 bases and 0 bases respectively, with 8 bases between them. The origin of this receptor is a woman aged 45-65 years who had recovered from COVID-19. The chain links TRBV12-3 or TRBV12-4 to TRBJ1-5; D may be TRBD1 (6 bases). What was sequenced was PBMCs or T cells enriched from blood (not recorded which). CDR3 sequence reads: CASQDSSNQPQHF. CDR3 DNA sequence: TGTGCCAGCCAGGACAGTAGCAATCAGCCCCAGCATTTT.